This entry is about one TCR beta chain. Its antigen is as yet unknown. Tumor or blood genomic DNA was sequenced, with inputs of about 616 ng to 6,004 ng. The source of the sample is a study of T cells in tumors after PD-1 blockade. For the study at large: Patients received pembrolizumab 200 mg every 3 weeks or cemiplimab 350 mg every 2 weeks. A subset received ongoing vismodegib 150 mg daily alongside anti-PD-1 therapy. Study-level points and caveats: About 41% of tumor TCR clonotypes were also found in blood.

The protocol was immunoSEQ multiplex PCR, while the TCRdb copy is restricted to in-frame clones and leaves out a portion. The sample has approximately 50,000 clones; under 85% are singletons. The CDR3 sequence is 12 residues long. The germline V and J ends were trimmed by 6 bases and 0 bases, with 5 bases remaining between them. Germline CDR1 reads MNHEY; CDR2 reads SVGAGI. The receptor's source is a human donor with advanced basal cell or squamous cell carcinoma (not recorded which). The starting material was PBMCs, obtained before anti-PD-1 therapy. The chain carries TRBV6-5 and TRBJ1-1; no clear D gene. The CDR3 region is CASSDMNTEAFF. CDR3 DNA sequence: TGTGCCAGCAGCGACATGAACACTGAAGCTTTCTTT.